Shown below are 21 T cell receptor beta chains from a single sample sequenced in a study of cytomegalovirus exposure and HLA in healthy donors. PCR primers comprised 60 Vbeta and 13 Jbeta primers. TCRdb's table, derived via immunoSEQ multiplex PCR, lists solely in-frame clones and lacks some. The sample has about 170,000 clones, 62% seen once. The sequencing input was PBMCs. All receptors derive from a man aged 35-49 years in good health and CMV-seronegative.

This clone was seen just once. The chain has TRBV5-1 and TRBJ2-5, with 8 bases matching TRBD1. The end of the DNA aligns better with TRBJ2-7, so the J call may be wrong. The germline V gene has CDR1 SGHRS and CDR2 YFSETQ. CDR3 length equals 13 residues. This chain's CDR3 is CASSSDRGHEQYF. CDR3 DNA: TGCGCCAGCAGCTCTGACAGGGGCCACGAGCAGTACTTC.

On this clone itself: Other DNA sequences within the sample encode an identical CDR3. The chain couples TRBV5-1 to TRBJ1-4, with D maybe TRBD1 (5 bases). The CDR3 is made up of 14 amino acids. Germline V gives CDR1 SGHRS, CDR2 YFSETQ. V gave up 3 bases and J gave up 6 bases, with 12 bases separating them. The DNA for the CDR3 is TGCGCCAGCAGCTCACAGGCTCCCCATGAAAAACTGTTTTTT. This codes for CASSSQAPHEKLFF. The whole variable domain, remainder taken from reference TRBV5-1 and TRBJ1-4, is KAGVTQTPRYLIKTRGQQVTLSCSPISGHRSVSWYQQTPGQGLQFLFEYFSETQRNKGNFPGRFSGRQFSNSRSEMNVSTLELGDSALYLCASSSQAPHEKLFFGSGTQLSVL.

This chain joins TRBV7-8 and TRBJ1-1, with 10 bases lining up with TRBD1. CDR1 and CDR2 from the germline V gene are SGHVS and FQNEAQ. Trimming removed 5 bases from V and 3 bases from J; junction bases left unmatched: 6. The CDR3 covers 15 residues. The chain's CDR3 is CASSVRDRGDTEAFF. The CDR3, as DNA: TGTGCCAGCAGCGTAAGGGACAGGGGCGACACTGAAGCTTTCTTT.

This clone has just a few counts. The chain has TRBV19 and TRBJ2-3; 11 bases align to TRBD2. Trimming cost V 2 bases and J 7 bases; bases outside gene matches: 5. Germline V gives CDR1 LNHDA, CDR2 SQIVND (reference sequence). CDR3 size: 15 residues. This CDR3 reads CASSITGTSGNTQYF. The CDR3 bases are TGTGCCAGTAGTATAACCGGGACTAGCGGAAATACGCAGTATTTT.

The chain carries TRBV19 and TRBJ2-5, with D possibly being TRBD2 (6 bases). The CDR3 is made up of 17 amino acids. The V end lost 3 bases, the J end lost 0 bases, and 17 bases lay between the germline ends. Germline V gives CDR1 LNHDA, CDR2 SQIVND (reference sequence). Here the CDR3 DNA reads TGTGCCAGTAGTATTGGGTTCCCTAGCGCAAACCAAGAGACCCAGTACTTC. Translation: CASSIGFPSANQETQYF.

This chain's CDR3 is CASSLPGSLNEQYF. In nucleotides, the CDR3 is TGTGCCAGCAGCTTACCGGGAAGTCTGAACGAGCAGTACTTC. This chain links TRBV7-8 with TRBJ2-7; TRBD2 is a possible D gene (5 bases). V was clipped by 2 bases and J by 5 bases, with 13 bases between them. CDR1 SGHVS and CDR2 FQNEAQ come from the germline V gene. This CDR3 contains 14 residues.

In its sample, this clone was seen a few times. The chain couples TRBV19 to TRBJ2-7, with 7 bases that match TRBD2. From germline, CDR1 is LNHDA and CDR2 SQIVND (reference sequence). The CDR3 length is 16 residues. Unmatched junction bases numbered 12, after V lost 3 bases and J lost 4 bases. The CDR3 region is CASSIAWGGVGYEQYF. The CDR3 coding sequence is TGTGCCAGTAGTATCGCATGGGGGGGAGTAGGGTACGAGCAGTACTTC. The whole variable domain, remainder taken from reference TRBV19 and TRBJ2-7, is DGGITQSPKYLFRKEGQNVTLSCEQNLNHDAMYWYRQDPGQGLRLIYYSQIVNDFQKGDIAEGYSVSREKKESFPLTVTSAQKNPTAFYLCASSIAWGGVGYEQYFGPGTRLTVT.

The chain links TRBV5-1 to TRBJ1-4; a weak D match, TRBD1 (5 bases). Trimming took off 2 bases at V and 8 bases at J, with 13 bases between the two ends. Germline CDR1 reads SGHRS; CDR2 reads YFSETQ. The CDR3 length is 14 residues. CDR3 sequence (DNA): TGCGCCAGCAGCTTAGGGGCAGGGTACGAAAAACTGTTTTTT. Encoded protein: CASSLGAGYEKLFF.

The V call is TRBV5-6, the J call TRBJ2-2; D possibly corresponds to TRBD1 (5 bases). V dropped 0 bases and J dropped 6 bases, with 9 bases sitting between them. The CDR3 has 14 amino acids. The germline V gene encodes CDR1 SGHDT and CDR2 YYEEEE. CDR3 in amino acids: CASSLVVGPGELFF. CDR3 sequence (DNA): TGTGCCAGCAGCTTGGTTGTGGGGCCCGGGGAGCTGTTTTTT.

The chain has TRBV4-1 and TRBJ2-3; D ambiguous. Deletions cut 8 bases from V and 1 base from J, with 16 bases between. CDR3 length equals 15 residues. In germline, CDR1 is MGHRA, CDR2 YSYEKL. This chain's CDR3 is CASRGSEMGTDTQYF. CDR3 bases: TGCGCCAGCCGTGGAAGCGAGATGGGCACAGATACGCAGTATTTT.

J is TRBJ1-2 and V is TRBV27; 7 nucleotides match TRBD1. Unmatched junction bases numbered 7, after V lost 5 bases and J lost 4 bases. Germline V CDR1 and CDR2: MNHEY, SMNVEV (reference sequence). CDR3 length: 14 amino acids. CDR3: CASSPSGQIYGYTF. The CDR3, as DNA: TGTGCCAGCAGTCCTTCGGGACAGATCTATGGCTACACCTTC.

The CDR3 loop reads CASSFSSSYEQYF. In DNA, the CDR3 is TGTGCCAGCAGCTTCTCGAGTAGCTACGAGCAGTACTTC. The rearrangement joins TRBV5-6 to TRBJ2-7; D unclear. This CDR3 is 13 amino acids long. V was trimmed by 2 bases and J by 3 bases, leaving 9 bases between them. Germline V gives CDR1 SGHDT, CDR2 YYEEEE.

CDR3 in DNA: TGCGCCAGCAGCGAATTCCGGGACAAATACTACGAGCAGTACTTC. Translation: CASSEFRDKYYEQYF. The chain combines TRBV4-1 with TRBJ2-7; TRBD1 is a possible D gene (6 bases). Trimming took 5 bases from V and 3 from J, leaving 17 bases between them. Germline CDR1 MGHRA, CDR2 YSYEKL. CDR3 length: 15 amino acids.

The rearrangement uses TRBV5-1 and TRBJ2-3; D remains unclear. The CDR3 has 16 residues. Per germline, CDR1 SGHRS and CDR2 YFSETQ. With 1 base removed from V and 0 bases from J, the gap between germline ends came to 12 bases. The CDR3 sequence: CASSLYFGPSTDTQYF. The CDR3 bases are TGCGCCAGCAGCTTGTACTTCGGTCCTAGCACAGATACGCAGTATTTT.

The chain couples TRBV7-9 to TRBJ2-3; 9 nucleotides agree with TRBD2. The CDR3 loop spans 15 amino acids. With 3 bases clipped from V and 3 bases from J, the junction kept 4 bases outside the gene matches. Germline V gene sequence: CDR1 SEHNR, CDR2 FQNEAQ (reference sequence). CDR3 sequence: CASSLGGGATDTQYF. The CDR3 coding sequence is TGTGCCAGCAGCTTGGGCGGGGGGGCAACAGATACGCAGTATTTT.

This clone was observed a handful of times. The CDR3 spells CASSYRGGRETQYF. The CDR3 DNA is TGTGCCAGCAGTTACCGGGGGGGGAGGGAGACCCAGTACTTC. This chain uses TRBV6-6 with TRBJ2-5; 8 bases agree with TRBD2. V shed 2 bases and J 5 bases; nucleotides not matched to a gene: 4. CDR3 length equals 14 residues. CDR1 and CDR2 from the germline V gene are MNHNY and SVGAGI (reference sequence).

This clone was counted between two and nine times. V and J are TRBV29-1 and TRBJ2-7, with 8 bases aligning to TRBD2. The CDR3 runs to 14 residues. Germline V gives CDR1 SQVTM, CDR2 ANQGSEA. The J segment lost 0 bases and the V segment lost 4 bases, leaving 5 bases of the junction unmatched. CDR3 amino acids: CSVAWGTSSYEQYF. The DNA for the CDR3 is TGCAGCGTTGCGTGGGGGACTAGCTCCTACGAGCAGTACTTC.

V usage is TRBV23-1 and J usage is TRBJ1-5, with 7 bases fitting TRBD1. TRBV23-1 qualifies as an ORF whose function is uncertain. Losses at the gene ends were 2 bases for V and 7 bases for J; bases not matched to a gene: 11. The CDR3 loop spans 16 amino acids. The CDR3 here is CASSQTGQRIGQPQHF. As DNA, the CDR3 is TGCGCCAGCAGTCAAACGGGACAGAGAATAGGGCAGCCCCAGCATTTT.

CDR3 residues: CATSIAENTEAFF. The CDR3, as DNA: TGTGCCACCAGCATAGCAGAGAACACTGAAGCTTTCTTT. The gene calls are TRBV15 and TRBJ1-1; D is uncertain. The V end was cut by 4 bases, the J end by 1 base, with 7 bases between. Germline CDR1 LNHNV, CDR2 YYDKDF (reference sequence). There are 13 residues in the CDR3.

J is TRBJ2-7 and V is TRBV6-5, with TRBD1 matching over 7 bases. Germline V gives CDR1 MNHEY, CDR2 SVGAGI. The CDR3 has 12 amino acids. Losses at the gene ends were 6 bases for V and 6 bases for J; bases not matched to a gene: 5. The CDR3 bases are TGTGCCAGCAGGGAGACAGGGTCCGAGCAGTACTTC. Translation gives CASRETGSEQYF.

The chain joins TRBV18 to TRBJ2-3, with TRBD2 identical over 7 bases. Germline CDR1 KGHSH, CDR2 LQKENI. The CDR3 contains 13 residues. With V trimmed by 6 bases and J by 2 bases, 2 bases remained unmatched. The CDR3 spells CASSRGNTDTQYF. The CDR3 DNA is TGTGCCAGCTCGCGGGGGAACACAGATACGCAGTATTTT.